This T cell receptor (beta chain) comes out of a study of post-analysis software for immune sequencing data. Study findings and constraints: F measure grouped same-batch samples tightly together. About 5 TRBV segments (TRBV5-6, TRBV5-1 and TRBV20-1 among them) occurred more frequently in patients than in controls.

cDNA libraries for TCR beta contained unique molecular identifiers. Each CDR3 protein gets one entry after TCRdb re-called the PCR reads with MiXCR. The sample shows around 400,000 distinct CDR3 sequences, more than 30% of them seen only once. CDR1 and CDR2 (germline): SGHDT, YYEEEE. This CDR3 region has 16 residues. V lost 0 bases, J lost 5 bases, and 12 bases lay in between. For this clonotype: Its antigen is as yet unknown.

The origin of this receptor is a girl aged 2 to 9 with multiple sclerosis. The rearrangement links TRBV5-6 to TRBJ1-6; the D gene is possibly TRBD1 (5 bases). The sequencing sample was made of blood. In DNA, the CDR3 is TGTGCCAGCAGCTTGGAGAAGGTGGGGCATAATTCACCCCTCCACTTT. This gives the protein CASSLEKVGHNSPLHF.